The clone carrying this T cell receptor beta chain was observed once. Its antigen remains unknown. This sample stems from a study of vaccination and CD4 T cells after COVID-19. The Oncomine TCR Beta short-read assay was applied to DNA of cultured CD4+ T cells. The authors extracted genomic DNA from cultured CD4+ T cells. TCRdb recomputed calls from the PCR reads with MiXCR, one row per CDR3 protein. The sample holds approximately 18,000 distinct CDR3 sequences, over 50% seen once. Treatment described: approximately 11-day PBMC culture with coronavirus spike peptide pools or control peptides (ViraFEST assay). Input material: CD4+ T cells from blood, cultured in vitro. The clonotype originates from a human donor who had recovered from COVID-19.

DNA for the CDR3: TGTGCCAGCAGTTACGAGAGTGGTAACTATGGCTACACCTTC. It yields the protein CASSYESGNYGYTF. This chain uses TRBV6-5 with TRBJ1-2; no firm D call. This CDR3 region has 14 residues. V was clipped by 2 bases and J by 1 base, with 8 bases between them. Germline V gene data show CDR1 as MNHEY and CDR2 as SVGAGI.